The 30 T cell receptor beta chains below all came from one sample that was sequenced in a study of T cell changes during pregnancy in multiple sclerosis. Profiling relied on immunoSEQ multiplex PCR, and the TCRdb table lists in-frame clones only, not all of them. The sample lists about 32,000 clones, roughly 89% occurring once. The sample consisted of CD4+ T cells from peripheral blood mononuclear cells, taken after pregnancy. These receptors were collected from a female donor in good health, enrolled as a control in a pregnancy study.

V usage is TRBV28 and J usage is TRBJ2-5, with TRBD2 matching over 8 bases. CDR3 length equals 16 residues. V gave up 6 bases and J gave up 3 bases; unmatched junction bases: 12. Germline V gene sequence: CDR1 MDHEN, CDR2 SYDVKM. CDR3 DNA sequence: TGTGCCAGCAGCGAGACCCGGACTAGCAGAAAAGAGACCCAGTACTTC. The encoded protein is CASSETRTSRKETQYF.

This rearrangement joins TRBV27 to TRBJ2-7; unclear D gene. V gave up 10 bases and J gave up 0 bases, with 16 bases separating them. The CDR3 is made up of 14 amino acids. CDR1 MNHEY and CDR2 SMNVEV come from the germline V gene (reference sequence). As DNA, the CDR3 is TGTGCCACTAATAAGCTGGGCCACTCCTACGAGCAGTACTTC. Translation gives CATNKLGHSYEQYF.

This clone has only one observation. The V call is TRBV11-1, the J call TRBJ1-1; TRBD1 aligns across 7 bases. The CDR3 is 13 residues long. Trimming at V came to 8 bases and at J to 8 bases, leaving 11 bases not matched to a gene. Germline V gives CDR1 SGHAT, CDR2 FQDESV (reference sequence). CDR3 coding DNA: TGTGCCAGCGGGGGGACAGTTGTTCCCGAAGCTTTCTTT. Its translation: CASGGTVVPEAFF.

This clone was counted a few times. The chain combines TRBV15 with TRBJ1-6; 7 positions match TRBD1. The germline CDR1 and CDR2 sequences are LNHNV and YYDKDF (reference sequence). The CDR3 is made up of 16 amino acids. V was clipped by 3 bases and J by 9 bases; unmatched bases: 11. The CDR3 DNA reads TGTGCCACCAGCAGGGCCGTCGGGACAGATCGTTCACCCCTCCACTTT. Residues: CATSRAVGTDRSPLHF.

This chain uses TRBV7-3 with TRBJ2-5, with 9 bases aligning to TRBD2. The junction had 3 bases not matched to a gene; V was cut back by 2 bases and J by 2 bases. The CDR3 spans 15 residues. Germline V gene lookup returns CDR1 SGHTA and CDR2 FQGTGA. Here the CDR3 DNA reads TGTGCCAGCAGCTTAGGGGCGGGGGGGCAAGAGACCCAGTACTTC. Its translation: CASSLGAGGQETQYF.

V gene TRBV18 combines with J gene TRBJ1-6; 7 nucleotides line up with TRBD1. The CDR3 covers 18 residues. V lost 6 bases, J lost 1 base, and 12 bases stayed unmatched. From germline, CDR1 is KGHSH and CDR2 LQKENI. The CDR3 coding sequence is TGTGCCAGCTCTCAGCTACAGGGGTTGAGATCCTATAATTCACCCCTCCACTTT. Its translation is CASSQLQGLRSYNSPLHF.

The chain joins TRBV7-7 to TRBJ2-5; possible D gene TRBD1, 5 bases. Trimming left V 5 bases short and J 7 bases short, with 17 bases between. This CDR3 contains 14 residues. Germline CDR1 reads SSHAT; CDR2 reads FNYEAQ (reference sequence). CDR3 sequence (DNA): TGTGCCAGCAGCCCCCAGGTTGGGGCCGGGACCCAGTACTTC. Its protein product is CASSPQVGAGTQYF.

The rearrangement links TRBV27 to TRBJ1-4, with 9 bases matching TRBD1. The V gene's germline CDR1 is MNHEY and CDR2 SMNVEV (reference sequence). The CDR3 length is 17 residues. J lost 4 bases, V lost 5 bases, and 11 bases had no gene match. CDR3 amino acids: CASSAQPPGQGNEKLFF. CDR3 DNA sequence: TGTGCCAGCAGTGCGCAACCTCCGGGACAGGGTAATGAAAAACTGTTTTTT.

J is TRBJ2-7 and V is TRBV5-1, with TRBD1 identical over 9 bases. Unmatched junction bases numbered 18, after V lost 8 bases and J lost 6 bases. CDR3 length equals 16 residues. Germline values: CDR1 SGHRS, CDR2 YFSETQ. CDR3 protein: CASKTTAGTGLAEQYF. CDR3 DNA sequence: TGCGCCAGTAAGACCACTGCCGGGACAGGGCTGGCCGAGCAGTACTTC.

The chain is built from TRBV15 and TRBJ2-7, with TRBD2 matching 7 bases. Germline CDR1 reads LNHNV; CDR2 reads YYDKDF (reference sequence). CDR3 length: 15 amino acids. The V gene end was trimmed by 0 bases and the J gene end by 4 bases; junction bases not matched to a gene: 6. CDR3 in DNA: TGTGCCACCAGCAGAGAAACGGGAGGCCTTTACGAGCAGTACTTC. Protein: CATSRETGGLYEQYF.

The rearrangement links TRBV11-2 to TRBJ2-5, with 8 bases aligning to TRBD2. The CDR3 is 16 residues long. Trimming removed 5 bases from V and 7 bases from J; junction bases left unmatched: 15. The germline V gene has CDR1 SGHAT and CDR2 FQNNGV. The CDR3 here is CASSNLPGTSKGTQYF. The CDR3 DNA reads TGTGCCAGCAGCAACCTTCCCGGGACTAGTAAAGGGACCCAGTACTTC.

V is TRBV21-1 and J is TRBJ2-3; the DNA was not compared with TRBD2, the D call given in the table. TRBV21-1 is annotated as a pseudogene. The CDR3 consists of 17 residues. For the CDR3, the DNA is TGTGCCAGCAGCAAATGGCGGGGCGGGGGGGGGACAGATACGCAGTATTTT. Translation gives CASSKWRGGGGTDTQYF.

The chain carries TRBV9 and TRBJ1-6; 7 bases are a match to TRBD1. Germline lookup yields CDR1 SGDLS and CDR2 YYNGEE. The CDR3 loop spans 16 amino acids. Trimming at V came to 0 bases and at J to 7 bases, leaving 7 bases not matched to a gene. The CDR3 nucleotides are TGTGCCAGCAGCGTAGGACAGGGCAGGGGAAATTCACCCCTCCACTTT. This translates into CASSVGQGRGNSPLHF.

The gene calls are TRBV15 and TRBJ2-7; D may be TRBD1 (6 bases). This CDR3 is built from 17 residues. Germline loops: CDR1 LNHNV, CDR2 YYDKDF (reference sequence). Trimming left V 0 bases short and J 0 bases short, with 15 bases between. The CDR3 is CATSRDSYRDNSYEQYF. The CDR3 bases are TGTGCCACCAGCAGAGATTCGTACCGGGACAACTCCTACGAGCAGTACTTC.

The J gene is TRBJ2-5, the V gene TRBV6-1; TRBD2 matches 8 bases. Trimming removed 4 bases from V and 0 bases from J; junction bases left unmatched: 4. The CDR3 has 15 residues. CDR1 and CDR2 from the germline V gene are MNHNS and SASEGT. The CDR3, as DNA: TGTGCCAGCAGTGTTGGCGGGAGGTACCAAGAGACCCAGTACTTC. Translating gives CASSVGGRYQETQYF.

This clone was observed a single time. The CDR3 DNA follows: TGTGCCAGCAGCTTTGGGACTAACACCGGGGAGCTGTTTTTT. Protein product: CASSFGTNTGELFF. The chain is built from TRBV5-6 and TRBJ2-2; TRBD2 might be the D (6 bases). CDR3 size: 14 residues. Trimming shortened V by 2 bases and J by 2 bases, and 7 bases separated the two germline ends. The germline gives CDR1 SGHDT, CDR2 YYEEEE.

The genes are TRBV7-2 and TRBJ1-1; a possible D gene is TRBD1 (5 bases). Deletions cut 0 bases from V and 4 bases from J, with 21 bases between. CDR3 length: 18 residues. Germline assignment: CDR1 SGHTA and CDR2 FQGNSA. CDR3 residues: CASSLATWAKGIPTEAFF. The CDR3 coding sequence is TGTGCCAGCAGCTTAGCCACTTGGGCGAAGGGGATACCCACTGAAGCTTTCTTT.

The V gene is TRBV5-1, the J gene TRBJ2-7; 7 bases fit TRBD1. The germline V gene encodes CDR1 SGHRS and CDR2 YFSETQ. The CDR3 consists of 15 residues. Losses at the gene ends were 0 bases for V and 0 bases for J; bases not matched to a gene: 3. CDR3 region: CASSLEGTASYEQYF. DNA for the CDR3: TGCGCCAGCAGCTTGGAGGGGACAGCCTCCTACGAGCAGTACTTC. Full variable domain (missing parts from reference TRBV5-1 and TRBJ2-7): KAGVTQTPRYLIKTRGQQVTLSCSPISGHRSVSWYQQTPGQGLQFLFEYFSETQRNKGNFPGRFSGRQFSNSRSEMNVSTLELGDSALYLCASSLEGTASYEQYFGPGTRLTVT.

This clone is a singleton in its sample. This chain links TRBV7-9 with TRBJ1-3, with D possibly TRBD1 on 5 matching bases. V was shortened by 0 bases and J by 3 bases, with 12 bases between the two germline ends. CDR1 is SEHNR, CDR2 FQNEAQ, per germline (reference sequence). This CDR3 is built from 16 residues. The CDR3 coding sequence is TGTGCCAGCAGCTTAGCGTCGGGGGATTATGGAAACACCATATATTTT. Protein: CASSLASGDYGNTIYF.

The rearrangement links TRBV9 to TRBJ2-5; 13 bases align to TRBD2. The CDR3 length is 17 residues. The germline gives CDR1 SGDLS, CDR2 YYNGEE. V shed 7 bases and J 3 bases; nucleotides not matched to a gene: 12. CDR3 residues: CASAAYLGLAGEETQYF. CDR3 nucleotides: TGTGCCAGCGCAGCGTATCTAGGACTAGCGGGAGAAGAGACCCAGTACTTC.

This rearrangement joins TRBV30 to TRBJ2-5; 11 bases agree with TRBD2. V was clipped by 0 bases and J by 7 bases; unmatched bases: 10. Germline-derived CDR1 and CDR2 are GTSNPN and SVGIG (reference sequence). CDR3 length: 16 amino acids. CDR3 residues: CAWSVPTSGRAGTQYF. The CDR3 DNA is TGTGCCTGGAGTGTCCCAACTAGCGGGAGAGCAGGGACCCAGTACTTC.

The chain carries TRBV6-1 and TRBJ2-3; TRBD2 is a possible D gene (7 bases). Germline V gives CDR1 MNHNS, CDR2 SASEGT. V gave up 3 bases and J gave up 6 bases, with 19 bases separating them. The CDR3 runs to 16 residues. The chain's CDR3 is CASSERAAGAVDTQYF. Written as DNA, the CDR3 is TGTGCCAGCAGTGAGCGGGCGGCGGGGGCAGTCGATACGCAGTATTTT.

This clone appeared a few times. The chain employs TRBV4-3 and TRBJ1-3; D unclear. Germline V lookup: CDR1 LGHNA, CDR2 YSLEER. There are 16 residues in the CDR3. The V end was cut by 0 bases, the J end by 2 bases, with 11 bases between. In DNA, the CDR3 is TGCGCCAGCAGCCAAGAGATGACTAAGGCTGGAAACACCATATATTTT. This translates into CASSQEMTKAGNTIYF.

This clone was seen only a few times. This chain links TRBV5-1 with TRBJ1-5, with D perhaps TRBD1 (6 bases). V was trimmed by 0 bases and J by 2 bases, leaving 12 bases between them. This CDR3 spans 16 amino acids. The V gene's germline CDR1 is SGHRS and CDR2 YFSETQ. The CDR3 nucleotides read TGCGCCAGCAGCTTGGGGATACAGGGAGGCAATCAGCCCCAGCATTTT. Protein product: CASSLGIQGGNQPQHF. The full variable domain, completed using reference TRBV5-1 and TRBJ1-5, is KAGVTQTPRYLIKTRGQQVTLSCSPISGHRSVSWYQQTPGQGLQFLFEYFSETQRNKGNFPGRFSGRQFSNSRSEMNVSTLELGDSALYLCASSLGIQGGNQPQHFGDGTRLSIL.

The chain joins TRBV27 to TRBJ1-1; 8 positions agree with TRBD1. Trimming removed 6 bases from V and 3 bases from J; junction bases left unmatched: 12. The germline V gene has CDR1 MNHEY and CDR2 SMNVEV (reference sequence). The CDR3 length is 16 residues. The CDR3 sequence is CASSWSTGGFHTEAFF. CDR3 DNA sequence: TGTGCCAGCAGCTGGTCAACAGGGGGGTTCCACACTGAAGCTTTCTTT.

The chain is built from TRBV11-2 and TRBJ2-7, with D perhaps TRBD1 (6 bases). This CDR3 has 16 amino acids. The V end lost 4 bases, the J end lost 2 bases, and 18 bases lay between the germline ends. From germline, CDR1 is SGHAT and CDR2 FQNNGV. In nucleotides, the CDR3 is TGTGCCAGCAGCTCCCTCCGGAACAGGGATGCCTACGAGCAGTACTTC. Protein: CASSSLRNRDAYEQYF.

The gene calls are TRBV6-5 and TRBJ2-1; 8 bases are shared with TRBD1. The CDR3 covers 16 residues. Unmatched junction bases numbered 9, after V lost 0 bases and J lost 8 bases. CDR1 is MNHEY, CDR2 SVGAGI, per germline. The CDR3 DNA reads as TGTGCCAGCAGTTACTCGACCAACAGGGGGAAAGATGAGCAGTTCTTC. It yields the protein CASSYSTNRGKDEQFF.

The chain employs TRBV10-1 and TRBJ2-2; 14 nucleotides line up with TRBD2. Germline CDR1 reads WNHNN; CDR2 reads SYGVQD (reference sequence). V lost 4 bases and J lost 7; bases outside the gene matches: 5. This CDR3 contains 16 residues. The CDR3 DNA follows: TGCGCCAGCAGTGGGGGACTAGCGGGGGACGGCGGGGAGCTGTTTTTT. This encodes CASSGGLAGDGGELFF.

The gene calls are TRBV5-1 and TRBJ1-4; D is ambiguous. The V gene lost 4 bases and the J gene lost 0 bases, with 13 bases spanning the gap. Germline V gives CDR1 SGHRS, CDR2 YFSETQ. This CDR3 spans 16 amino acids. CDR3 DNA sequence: TGCGCCAGCAGCCCCGGGGAGACTGCAACTAATGAAAAACTGTTTTTT. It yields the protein CASSPGETATNEKLFF.

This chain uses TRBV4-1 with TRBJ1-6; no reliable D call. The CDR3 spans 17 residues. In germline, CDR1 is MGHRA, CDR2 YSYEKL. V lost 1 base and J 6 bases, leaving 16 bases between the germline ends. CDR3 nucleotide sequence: TGCGCCAGCAGCCAAGCTCCCATTAGAGGGATTAATTCACCCCTCCACTTT. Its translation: CASSQAPIRGINSPLHF.